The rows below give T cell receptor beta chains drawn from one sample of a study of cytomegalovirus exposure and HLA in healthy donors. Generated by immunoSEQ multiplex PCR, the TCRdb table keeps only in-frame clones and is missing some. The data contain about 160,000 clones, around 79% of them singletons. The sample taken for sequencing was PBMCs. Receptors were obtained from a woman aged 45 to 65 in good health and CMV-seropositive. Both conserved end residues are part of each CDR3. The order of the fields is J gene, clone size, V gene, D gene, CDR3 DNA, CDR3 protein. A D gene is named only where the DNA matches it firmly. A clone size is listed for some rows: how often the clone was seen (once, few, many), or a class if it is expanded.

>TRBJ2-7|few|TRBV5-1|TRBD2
TGCGCCAGCAGCTTAAGTCGGCTAGCGGGGACCAACGAGCAGTACTTC
CASSLSRLAGTNEQYF
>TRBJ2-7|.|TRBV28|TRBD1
TGTGCCAGCAGTCCCCGGGACAGGGGCCCCTACGAGCAGTACTTC
CASSPRDRGPYEQYF
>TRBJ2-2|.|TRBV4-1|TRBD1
TGCGCCAGCAGCCAAGCAGGGGGCGGTTACACCGGGGAGCTGTTTTTT
CASSQAGGGYTGELFF
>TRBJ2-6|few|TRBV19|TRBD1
TGTGCCAGTAGTACCGGGACAGCGGGGGCCAACGTCCTGACTTTC
CASSTGTAGANVLTF
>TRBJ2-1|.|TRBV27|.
TGTGCCAGCAGTTTGGATAGCGTTATGAGCTCCTACAATGAGCAGTTCTTC
CASSLDSVMSSYNEQFF
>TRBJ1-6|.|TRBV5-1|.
TGCGCCAGCAGCTTGGGTTCAGCGAACTCCTATAATTCACCCCTCCACTTT
CASSLGSANSYNSPLHF
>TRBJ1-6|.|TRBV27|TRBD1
TGTGCCAGCAGTTTATATGGACAGGGAGGAGGATCACCCCTCCACTTT
CASSLYGQGGGSPLHF
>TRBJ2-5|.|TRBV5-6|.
TGTGCCAGCAGCTTGCGTACAGGAGAGACCCAGTACTTC
CASSLRTGETQYF
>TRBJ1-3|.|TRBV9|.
TGTGCCAGCAGGTCCGGGGATGGGGGAAACACCATATATTTT
CASRSGDGGNTIYF
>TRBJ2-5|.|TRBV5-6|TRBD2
TGTGCCAGCAGCTTTGGGACTAGCGGGGGGACCCGAGAGACCCAGTACTTC
CASSFGTSGGTRETQYF
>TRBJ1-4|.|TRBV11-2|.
TGTGCCAGCAGCTTATACAGGGATGAAAAACTGTTTTTT
CASSLYRDEKLFF
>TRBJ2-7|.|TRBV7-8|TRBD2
TGTGCCAGCAGCTTCGGGACGCTAGCGGGAGCGCAATACGAGCAGTACTTC
CASSFGTLAGAQYEQYF
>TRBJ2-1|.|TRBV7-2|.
TGTGCCAGCAGCGGAACTAGCTACAATGAGCAGTTCTTC
CASSGTSYNEQFF
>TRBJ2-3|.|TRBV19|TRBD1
TGTGCCACCCGGGACAGAATAAGCACAGATACGCAGTATTTT
CATRDRISTDTQYF
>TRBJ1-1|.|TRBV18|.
TGTGCCAGCTCACCCGCGGGGCAACTAAACACTGAAGCTTTCTTT
CASSPAGQLNTEAFF
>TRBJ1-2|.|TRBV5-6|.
TGTGCCAGCAGCTTCCCAGGGAACTATGGCTACACCTTC
CASSFPGNYGYTF
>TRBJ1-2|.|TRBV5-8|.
TGTGCCAGCAGGGAGAACCTAGGCTACACCTTC
CASRENLGYTF
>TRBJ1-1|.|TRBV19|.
TGTGCCAGTAGTCCCTTGAACACTGAAGCTTTCTTT
CASSPLNTEAFF
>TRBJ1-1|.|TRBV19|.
TGTGCCAGTAGTAACAGGAGGAACACTGAAGCTTTCTTT
CASSNRRNTEAFF
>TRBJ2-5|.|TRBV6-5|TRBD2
TGTGCCAGAAAAATTCTCGGGGGGGCGGCAGAGACCCAGTACTTC
CARKILGGAAETQYF
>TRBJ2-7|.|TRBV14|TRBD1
TGTGCCAGCAGCCAAGGGCTCAAAGCTCCCGGGGACAGGGTCGAATACGAGCAGTACTTC
CASSQGLKAPGDRVEYEQYF
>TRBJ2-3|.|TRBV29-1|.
TGCAGCGTCCCTAGCAGCACCACAGATACGCAGTATTTT
CSVPSSTTDTQYF
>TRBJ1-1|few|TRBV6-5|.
TGTGCCAGCAGCCGAGGGTCTGCGACTGAAGCTTTCTTT
CASSRGSATEAFF
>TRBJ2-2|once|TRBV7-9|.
TGTGCCAGCAGCTTAGAAGCTGGCACCGGGGAGCTGTTTTTT
CASSLEAGTGELFF
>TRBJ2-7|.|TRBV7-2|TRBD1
TGTGCCAGCAGCTTTTTTGGGCAGGGGGCAGGCGAGCAGTACTTC
CASSFFGQGAGEQYF